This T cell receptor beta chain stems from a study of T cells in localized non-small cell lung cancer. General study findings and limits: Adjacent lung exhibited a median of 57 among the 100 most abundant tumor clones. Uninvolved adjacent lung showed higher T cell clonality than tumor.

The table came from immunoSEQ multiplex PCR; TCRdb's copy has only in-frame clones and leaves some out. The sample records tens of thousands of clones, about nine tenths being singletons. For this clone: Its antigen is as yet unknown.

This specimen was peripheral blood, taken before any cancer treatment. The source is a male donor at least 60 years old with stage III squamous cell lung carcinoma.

The CDR3 loop reads CASSLRRDSQETQYF. DNA of the CDR3: TGTGCCAGCAGTTTAAGAAGGGACTCCCAAGAGACCCAGTACTTC. The chain employs TRBV27 and TRBJ2-5; D perhaps matches TRBD2 (6 bases). Germline CDR1 is MNHEY and CDR2 is SMNVEV (reference sequence). This CDR3 is 15 amino acids long. V dropped 2 bases and J dropped 1 base, with 11 bases sitting between them.